The clone carrying this TCR beta chain was counted at least ten times. Its target is not known. TCR alpha and beta CDR3 regions were amplified from RNA using iRepertoire nested multiplex PCR. One-step reverse transcription and amplification started from approximately 100-400 ng of tissue mRNA or PBMC total RNA. TCRdb itself ran the multiplex PCR reads through MiXCR, one entry per CDR3 protein. The sample holds approximately 93,000 distinct CDR3 sequences, roughly 39% seen once. This sample was taken from a study of glioma-infiltrating T cells. General study results and limits: Above-expected tissue-blood divergence occurred in all gliomas, most in low-grade ones. CDR3 overlap between tissue and blood was very small.

Germline V gene lookup returns CDR1 SEHNR and CDR2 FQNEAQ (reference sequence). The V gene lost 5 bases and the J gene lost 4 bases, with 9 bases spanning the gap. The length of the CDR3 is 13 residues. The receptor was isolated from a human donor with low-grade glioma or glioblastoma, undergoing nonglioma brain surgery, or in good health (not recorded which). Sequenced material: glioma tissue, nonneoplastic brain tissue, or PBMCs (not recorded which). The J gene is TRBJ2-1, the V gene TRBV7-9; D is ambiguous. The CDR3 region has the DNA TGTGCCAGCAGCCCCGACACATACAATGAGCAGTTCTTC. Translated: CASSPDTYNEQFF.